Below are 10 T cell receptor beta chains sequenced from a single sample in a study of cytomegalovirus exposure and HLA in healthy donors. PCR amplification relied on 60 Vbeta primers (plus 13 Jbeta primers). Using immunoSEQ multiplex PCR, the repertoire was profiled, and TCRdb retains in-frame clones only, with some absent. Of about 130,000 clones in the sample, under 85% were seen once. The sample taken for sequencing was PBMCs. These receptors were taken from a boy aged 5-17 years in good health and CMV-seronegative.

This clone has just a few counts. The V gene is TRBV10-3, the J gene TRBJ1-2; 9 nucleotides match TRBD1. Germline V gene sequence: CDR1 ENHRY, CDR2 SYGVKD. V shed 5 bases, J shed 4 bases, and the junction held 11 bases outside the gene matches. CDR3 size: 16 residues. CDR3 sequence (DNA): TGTGCCATCAGTAAGGGAGATCCGGGACAGGGCTATGGCTACACCTTC. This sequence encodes CAISKGDPGQGYGYTF.

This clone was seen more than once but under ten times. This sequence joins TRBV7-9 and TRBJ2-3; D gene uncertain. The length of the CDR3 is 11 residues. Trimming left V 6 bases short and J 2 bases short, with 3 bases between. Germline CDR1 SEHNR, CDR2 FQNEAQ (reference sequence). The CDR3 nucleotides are TGTGCCAGCAGTATCACAGATACGCAGTATTTT. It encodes CASSITDTQYF.

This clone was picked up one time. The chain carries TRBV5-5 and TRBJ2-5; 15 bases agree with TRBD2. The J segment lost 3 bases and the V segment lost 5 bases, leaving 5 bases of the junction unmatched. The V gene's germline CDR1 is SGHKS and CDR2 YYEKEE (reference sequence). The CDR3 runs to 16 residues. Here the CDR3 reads CASSFWTSGGEETQYF. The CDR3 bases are TGTGCCAGCAGTTTCTGGACTAGCGGGGGGGAAGAGACCCAGTACTTC.

Written as DNA, the CDR3 is TGTGCCATCAGTGACCCGACAGGGGCTGGGGCCAACGTCCTGACTTTC. This gives the protein CAISDPTGAGANVLTF. This chain uses TRBV10-3 with TRBJ2-6; 8 nucleotides line up with TRBD1. Germline-derived CDR1 and CDR2 are ENHRY and SYGVKD. The CDR3 length is 16 residues. After removal of 3 bases from V and 2 bases from J, the junction contained 3 bases not matched to a gene.

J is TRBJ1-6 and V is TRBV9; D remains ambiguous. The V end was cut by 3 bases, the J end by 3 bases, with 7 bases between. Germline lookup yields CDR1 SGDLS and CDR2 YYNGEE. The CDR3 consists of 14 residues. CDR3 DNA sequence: TGTGCCAGCAGCGACGGGTACTATAATTCACCCCTCCACTTT. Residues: CASSDGYYNSPLHF.

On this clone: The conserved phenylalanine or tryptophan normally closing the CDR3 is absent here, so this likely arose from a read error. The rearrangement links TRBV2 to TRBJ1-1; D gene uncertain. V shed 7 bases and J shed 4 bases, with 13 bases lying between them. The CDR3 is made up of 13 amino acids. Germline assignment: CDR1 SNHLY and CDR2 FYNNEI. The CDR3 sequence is CASTRRVVTEAFL. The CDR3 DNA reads TGTGCCAGCACCCGACGGGTGGTCACTGAAGCTTTCCTT.

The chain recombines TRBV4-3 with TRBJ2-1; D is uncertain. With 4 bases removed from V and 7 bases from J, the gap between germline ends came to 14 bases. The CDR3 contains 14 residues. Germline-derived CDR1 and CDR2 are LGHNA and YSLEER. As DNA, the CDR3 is TGCGCCAGCAGCCTAGTGGGCAGTCTGAATGAGCAGTTCTTC. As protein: CASSLVGSLNEQFF.

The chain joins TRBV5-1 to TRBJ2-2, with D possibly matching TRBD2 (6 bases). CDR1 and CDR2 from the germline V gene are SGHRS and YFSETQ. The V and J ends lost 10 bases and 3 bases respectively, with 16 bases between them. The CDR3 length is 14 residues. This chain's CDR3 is CASRGGSDTGELFF. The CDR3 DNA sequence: TGCGCCTCGAGGGGAGGTTCTGACACCGGGGAGCTGTTTTTT.

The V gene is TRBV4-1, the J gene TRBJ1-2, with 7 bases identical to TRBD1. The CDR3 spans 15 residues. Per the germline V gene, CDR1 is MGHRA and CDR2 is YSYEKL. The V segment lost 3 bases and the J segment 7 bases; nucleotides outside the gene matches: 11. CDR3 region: CASSHHSKTGVGYTF. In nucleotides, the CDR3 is TGCGCCAGCAGCCATCACAGTAAAACAGGGGTTGGCTACACCTTC.

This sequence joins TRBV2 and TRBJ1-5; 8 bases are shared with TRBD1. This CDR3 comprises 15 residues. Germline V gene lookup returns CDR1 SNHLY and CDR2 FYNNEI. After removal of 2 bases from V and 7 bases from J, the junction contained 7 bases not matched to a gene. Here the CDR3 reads CASSEIDRGGQPQHF. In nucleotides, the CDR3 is TGTGCCAGCAGTGAAATCGACAGGGGAGGACAGCCCCAGCATTTT.